Shown below are 28 T cell receptor beta chains from a single sample sequenced in a study of T-cell memory formation after mild COVID-19. MiXCR was run by TCRdb on the 5' RACE reads, yielding one entry per CDR3 protein. The profile shows 450,000 to 650,000 distinct CDR3 sequences, approximately 19% of them singletons. The sample consisted of PBMCs or a T cell subset sorted from them (not recorded which). Receptors were obtained from an adult woman who had mild COVID-19 (a few samples of this study predate the infection). Cell type and time point are not known.

The chain joins TRBV13 to TRBJ2-1; 10 bases fit TRBD2. V lost 0 bases to trimming and J lost 10 bases; unmatched junction nucleotides: 9. In germline, CDR1 is PRHDT, CDR2 FYEKMQ (reference sequence). The CDR3 is made up of 16 amino acids. The CDR3 DNA is TGTGCCAGCAGCTTAGGCGTGCCTAGCGGGGGCCGGGAGCAGTTCTTC. This translates into CASSLGVPSGGREQFF.

This clonotype was counted many times. The chain joins TRBV11-3 to TRBJ1-1; unclear D gene. The CDR3 runs to 12 residues. The V gene lost 3 bases and the J gene lost 10 bases, with 12 bases spanning the gap. Germline assignment: CDR1 SGHNT and CDR2 YENEEA. Here the CDR3 DNA reads TGTGCCAGCAGCTTCGAGCGACGGGCAGCTTTCTTT. Amino acids: CASSFERRAAFF.

This clonotype was recorded at least ten times. V and J are TRBV5-1 and TRBJ2-7; possibly TRBD1 or TRBD2 for D (5 bases each). Germline CDR1 SGHRS, CDR2 YFSETQ. Trimming removed 2 bases at V and 3 bases at J, with 12 bases between. The CDR3 covers 14 residues. DNA for the CDR3: TGCGCCAGCAGCTTCCGGGGCGACATCTACGAGCAGTACTTC. Amino acid sequence: CASSFRGDIYEQYF.

This clonotype has only a few counts. The chain uses TRBV30 and TRBJ1-1; D gene unclear. This CDR3 region has 13 residues. Germline V gives CDR1 GTSNPN, CDR2 SVGIG (reference sequence). The germline V and J ends were trimmed by 2 bases and 1 base, with 8 bases remaining between them. The CDR3 loop is CAWSFRWNTEAFF. The CDR3 nucleotides are TGTGCCTGGAGTTTCCGGTGGAACACTGAAGCTTTCTTT.

This clonotype appeared a few times. The chain is built from TRBV19 and TRBJ1-1; 11 nucleotides line up with TRBD1. Germline V gene data show CDR1 as LNHDA and CDR2 as SQIVND (reference sequence). The CDR3 runs 15 residues. V lost 3 bases and J lost 1; bases outside the gene matches: 1. The CDR3 nucleotides read TGTGCCAGTAGTATTGGGACAGGGGGGAACACTGAAGCTTTCTTT. It translates to CASSIGTGGNTEAFF.

J is TRBJ2-1 and V is TRBV5-1; a possible D gene is TRBD2 (6 bases). V lost 3 bases and J lost 0, with 16 bases in between. The V gene's germline CDR1 is SGHRS and CDR2 YFSETQ. There are 17 residues in the CDR3. The chain's CDR3 is CASSSEGLPSSYNEQFF. DNA of the CDR3: TGCGCCAGCAGCTCAGAGGGACTCCCAAGCTCCTACAATGAGCAGTTCTTC.

In its sample, this clonotype was seen a few times. The rearrangement joins TRBV12-3 or TRBV12-4 to TRBJ2-7; a weak D match, TRBD2 (5 bases). V shed 6 bases and J shed 2 bases, with 14 bases lying between them. The CDR3 runs 14 residues. The CDR3 DNA reads as TGTGCCAGCAGCTGGACTTCTTCGCCCTACGAGCAGTACTTC. Protein sequence: CASSWTSSPYEQYF.

This clonotype was counted a few times. This chain links TRBV19 with TRBJ2-2; the match to TRBD1 covers 7 bases. J gave up 5 bases and V 5 bases, and 8 bases lay outside the gene matches. There are 15 residues in the CDR3. In germline, CDR1 is LNHDA, CDR2 SQIVND (reference sequence). The CDR3 protein is CASSVTGTRTGELFF. The CDR3 nucleotides read TGTGCCAGTAGTGTGACAGGGACAAGGACCGGGGAGCTGTTTTTT. The full variable domain, rest sourced from reference TRBV19 and TRBJ2-2, is DGGITQSPKYLFRKEGQNVTLSCEQNLNHDAMYWYRQDPGQGLRLIYYSQIVNDFQKGDIAEGYSVSREKKESFPLTVTSAQKNPTAFYLCASSVTGTRTGELFFGEGSRLTVL.

V is TRBV13 and J is TRBJ2-1; D is perhaps TRBD1 (6 bases). CDR1 is PRHDT and CDR2 is FYEKMQ in the germline V gene (reference sequence). CDR3 length: 15 residues. Trimming took 0 bases from V and 5 from J, leaving 11 bases between them. CDR3 in amino acids: CASSLGTGTNNEQFF. CDR3 nucleotides: TGTGCCAGCAGCTTAGGTACCGGGACAAACAATGAGCAGTTCTTC.

In this sample, this clonotype turned up a few times. V and J are TRBV29-1 and TRBJ2-3; possibly TRBD1 for D (6 bases). The CDR3 loop spans 14 amino acids. V was clipped by 6 bases and J by 1 base, with 14 bases between them. The germline V gene encodes CDR1 SQVTM and CDR2 ANQGSEA. The CDR3 region is CSVTRGYGTDTQYF. As DNA, the CDR3 is TGCAGCGTCACAAGGGGGTACGGCACAGATACGCAGTATTTT.

This clonotype came up many times. V usage is TRBV12-3 or TRBV12-4 and J usage is TRBJ2-7, with D perhaps given as TRBD1 or TRBD2 (5 bases each). The V end was cut by 5 bases, the J end by 6 bases, with 17 bases between. The CDR3 totals 14 residues. DNA of the CDR3: TGTGCCAGCAGTCTGTCCACCTCCGGGGCCGAGCAGTACTTC. Residues: CASSLSTSGAEQYF.

This clonotype was recorded at least ten times. The CDR3 nucleotides read TGTGCCAGCAGGGGTGACAGGGGCTCCTACAATGAGCAGTTCTTC. Its translation: CASRGDRGSYNEQFF. The chain links TRBV2 to TRBJ2-1; 8 bases are a match to TRBD1. Trimming removed 6 bases from V and 0 bases from J; junction bases left unmatched: 4. The CDR3 consists of 15 residues. Per germline, CDR1 SNHLY and CDR2 FYNNEI.

This chain links TRBV15 with TRBJ1-1; TRBD1 matches 9 bases. Per the germline V gene, CDR1 is LNHNV and CDR2 is YYDKDF (reference sequence). Trimming cost V 5 bases and J 5 bases; bases outside gene matches: 9. This CDR3 contains 15 residues. This CDR3 reads CATSPTGTGRTEAFF. As DNA, the CDR3 is TGTGCCACCAGCCCCACCGGGACAGGGAGAACTGAAGCTTTCTTT.

This clonotype was seen only a few times. This chain joins TRBV20-1 and TRBJ1-6, with D unclear. Deletions cut 6 bases from V and 10 bases from J, with 16 bases between. The CDR3 is 13 amino acids. From germline, CDR1 is DFQATT and CDR2 SNEGSKA (reference sequence). The DNA for the CDR3 is TGCAGTGCAGCTGGACCCAACGAATCACCCCTCCACTTT. This encodes CSAAGPNESPLHF.

This clonotype was seen only once. CDR3 coding DNA: TGTGCCAGCAGGGTGGGAGCGCCCTACAATGAGCAGTTCTTC. Protein product: CASRVGAPYNEQFF. The gene calls are TRBV5-4 and TRBJ2-1; tentatively, D is TRBD2 (5 bases). The CDR3 runs 14 residues. CDR1 is SGHNT, CDR2 YYREEE, per germline (reference sequence). Trimming pared 5 bases from V and 2 bases from J, leaving 11 bases between.

This clonotype was recorded many times. The rearrangement joins TRBV5-1 to TRBJ2-1; 12 bases line up with TRBD1. After removal of 6 bases from V and 8 bases from J, the junction contained 9 bases not matched to a gene. CDR1 SGHRS and CDR2 YFSETQ come from the germline V gene. CDR3 length: 15 residues. This CDR3 is CASIAGTGGIDEQFF. The DNA for the CDR3 is TGCGCCAGCATCGCCGGGACAGGGGGCATCGATGAGCAGTTCTTC.

V usage is TRBV24-1 and J usage is TRBJ1-2; D remains unclear. Trimming left V 6 bases short and J 4 bases short, with 11 bases between. CDR3 length: 13 amino acids. CDR1 and CDR2 (germline): KGHDR, SFDVKD. In nucleotides, the CDR3 is TGTGCCACCAGTAGCCCCGGTGGCTATGGCTACACCTTC. Translating gives CATSSPGGYGYTF.

This clonotype was seen only a few times. This rearrangement joins TRBV5-1 to TRBJ2-3; D could derive from TRBD1 or TRBD2 (5 bases each). CDR3 length: 14 residues. The V and J ends lost 4 bases and 0 bases respectively, with 9 bases between them. CDR1 is SGHRS and CDR2 is YFSETQ in the germline V gene. The CDR3 protein is CASSTRDSTDTQYF. The CDR3, as DNA: TGCGCCAGCAGCACCCGGGACAGCACAGATACGCAGTATTTT.

This clonotype was seen more than once but under ten times. V is TRBV3-1 and J is TRBJ2-5; no firm D call. Germline-derived CDR1 and CDR2 are LGHDT and YNNKEL (reference sequence). Trimming removed 2 bases from V and 7 bases from J, with 8 bases in between. The CDR3 extends over 12 amino acids. The CDR3 here is CASSQSRRTQYF. DNA for the CDR3: TGTGCCAGCAGCCAATCCCGACGGACCCAGTACTTC.

V and J are TRBV7-8 and TRBJ2-1, with 8 bases fitting TRBD1. Looked up from germline, CDR1 is SGHVS and CDR2 is FQNEAQ. The CDR3 is 15 amino acids. Trimming removed 5 bases from V and 2 bases from J; junction bases left unmatched: 5. CDR3 residues: CASSRTGGAYNEQFF. CDR3 in DNA: TGTGCCAGCAGCAGAACAGGGGGAGCCTACAATGAGCAGTTCTTC.

The chain carries TRBV20-1 and TRBJ1-2, with TRBD1 identical over 9 bases. V gave up 3 bases and J gave up 0 bases; unmatched junction bases: 8. CDR3 size: 16 residues. CDR1 is DFQATT and CDR2 is SNEGSKA in the germline V gene (reference sequence). CDR3 amino acids: CSASGQGRGTNYGYTF. In nucleotides, the CDR3 is TGCAGTGCTAGTGGACAGGGGAGGGGGACTAACTATGGCTACACCTTC.

There are a few counts of this clonotype. The chain has TRBV29-1 and TRBJ2-1; D not certain. This CDR3 has 12 residues. Germline lookup yields CDR1 SQVTM and CDR2 ANQGSEA. The ends were cut back, 6 bases at V and 0 bases at J, with 6 bases in the middle. The CDR3 DNA reads TGCAGCGTGTTGTTCTCCTACAATGAGCAGTTCTTC. Its protein product is CSVLFSYNEQFF.

V usage is TRBV24-1 and J usage is TRBJ1-1; TRBD1 matches at 7 bases. V was pared by 3 bases and J by 1 base, with 10 bases of the junction left unmatched. From germline, CDR1 is KGHDR and CDR2 SFDVKD. The CDR3 sequence is 17 residues long. The CDR3: CATSDGRRGQRNTEAFF. DNA for the CDR3: TGTGCCACCAGTGATGGGAGAAGGGGGCAGAGGAACACTGAAGCTTTCTTT.

This rearrangement joins TRBV7-2 to TRBJ2-1, with D tentatively TRBD2 (6 bases). Germline-derived CDR1 and CDR2 are SGHTA and FQGNSA. V shed 2 bases and J shed 7 bases, with 12 bases lying between them. The CDR3 runs to 14 residues. The CDR3 reads CASSLWTTTNEQFF. CDR3 nucleotide sequence: TGTGCCAGCAGCTTATGGACTACTACGAATGAGCAGTTCTTC.

This clonotype was detected a few times. V is TRBV10-3 and J is TRBJ2-7; D possibly matches TRBD1 or TRBD2 (5 bases each). The germline V gene has CDR1 ENHRY and CDR2 SYGVKD. Trimming removed 8 bases at V and 3 bases at J, with 17 bases between. The CDR3 totals 14 residues. For the CDR3, the DNA is TGTGCCATCTTGGGCGAGGGCAGGGACTACGAGCAGTACTTC. Protein product: CAILGEGRDYEQYF.

This clonotype was found a few times. V gene TRBV2 combines with J gene TRBJ2-1; TRBD2 agrees at 14 bases. The CDR3 loop spans 16 amino acids. Trimming at V came to 6 bases and at J to 8 bases, leaving 9 bases not matched to a gene. Germline V gives CDR1 SNHLY, CDR2 FYNNEI. The CDR3 DNA reads TGTGCCAGCAGCGGGACTAGCGGGAGCCGCCGGGATGAGCAGTTCTTC. Its translation: CASSGTSGSRRDEQFF.

The chain combines TRBV18 with TRBJ1-2; no firm D call. V lost 3 bases to trimming and J lost 5 bases, with 16 bases between them. Per germline, CDR1 KGHSH and CDR2 LQKENI. The CDR3 sequence is 15 residues long. The CDR3 protein is CASSPGFTAQYGYTF. DNA of the CDR3: TGTGCCAGCTCACCCGGATTTACGGCACAGTATGGCTACACCTTC.

This clonotype was detected a few times. The V and J genes are TRBV7-3 and TRBJ1-1; D unclear. This CDR3 comprises 14 residues. V lost 1 base and J lost 2, with 8 bases in between. CDR1 is SGHTA and CDR2 is FQGTGA in the germline V gene. In DNA form, the CDR3 reads TGTGCCAGCAGCTTAAGTGCATATAACACTGAAGCTTTCTTT. Protein sequence: CASSLSAYNTEAFF.